One sample yielded the 30 T cell receptor beta chains listed below, sequenced in a study of T cell responses to AZD1222 COVID-19 vaccine. The data were produced by immunoSEQ multiplex PCR, yet TCRdb's version contains in-frame clones alone and is incomplete. This sample has over 100,000 clones; around 90% occur once, and the top ten carry around 7.5%. The sample in question was peripheral blood, obtained on day 0 of AZD1222 vaccination. The receptors originated from an adult in good health.

This clone appeared a single time. The chain employs TRBV7-2 and TRBJ2-7, with D hard to call. The V end lost 1 base, the J end lost 0 bases, and 7 bases lay between the germline ends. CDR3 length equals 14 residues. Germline lookup yields CDR1 SGHTA and CDR2 FQGNSA. For the CDR3, the DNA is TGTGCCAGCAGCTTAGTACGGAGCTCCTACGAGCAGTACTTC. Protein sequence: CASSLVRSSYEQYF.

This clone was detected only once. The CDR3 coding sequence is TGTGCCAGCAGCTTGCGTTTCGCCAGCGCAATAATCTCCTACGAGCAGTACTTC. It translates to CASSLRFASAIISYEQYF. The J gene is TRBJ2-7, the V gene TRBV7-2; D ambiguous. This CDR3 spans 18 amino acids. Trimming took 3 bases from V and 0 from J, leaving 21 bases between them. Germline V CDR1 and CDR2: SGHTA, FQGNSA.

This sequence joins TRBV11-3 and TRBJ2-1; TRBD2 is a possible D gene (5 bases). The CDR3 is 14 residues long. V dropped 1 base and J dropped 9 bases, with 13 bases sitting between them. Germline loops: CDR1 SGHNT, CDR2 YENEEA. In DNA form, the CDR3 reads TGTGCCAGCAGCTTAGGATCTAGCTCTCTTGAGCAGTTCTTC. This sequence encodes CASSLGSSSLEQFF.

The rearrangement joins TRBV3-1 (or the pseudogene TRBV3-2) to TRBJ2-3; 8 positions match TRBD1. J lost 5 bases, V lost 1 base, and 5 bases had no gene match. Germline V lookup: CDR1 LGHDT, CDR2 YNNKEL (reference sequence). CDR3 length equals 15 residues. The CDR3 loop reads CASSQGRGRKDTQYF. DNA of the CDR3: TGTGCCAGCAGCCAAGGCAGGGGGCGAAAAGATACGCAGTATTTT.

This clone came up a few times. DNA of the CDR3: TGTGCCAGCAGCCCACCATGGGGGGTTGAAGCTTTCTTT. This encodes CASSPPWGVEAFF. This chain links TRBV7-9 with TRBJ1-1; a possible D gene is TRBD1 (5 bases). The CDR3 consists of 13 residues. The germline CDR1 and CDR2 sequences are SEHNR and FQNEAQ (reference sequence). The V and J ends lost 5 bases and 7 bases respectively, with 14 bases between them.

This clone was observed a few times. This rearrangement joins TRBV7-8 to TRBJ1-3; no clear D. The CDR3 has 15 residues. Germline V gene lookup returns CDR1 SGHVS and CDR2 FQNEAQ. Trimming pared 1 base from V and 4 bases from J, leaving 11 bases between. Here the CDR3 reads CASSLEGFLGNTIYF. Here the CDR3 DNA reads TGTGCCAGCAGCTTAGAAGGGTTTTTAGGAAACACCATATATTTT. The variable domain in full, completed from reference TRBV7-8 and TRBJ1-3, reads GAGVSQSPRYKVAKRGQDVALRCDPISGHVSLFWYQQALGQGPEFLTYFQNEAQLDKSGLPSDRFFAERPEGSVSTLKIQRTQQEDSAVYLCASSLEGFLGNTIYFGEGSWLTVV.

This sequence joins TRBV14 and TRBJ2-1, with D tentatively TRBD1 or TRBD2 (5 bases each). Germline CDR1 reads SGHDN; CDR2 reads FVKESK. The CDR3 is 16 residues long. Between the trimmed V and J ends, which lost 5 bases and 0 bases, there was a span of 14 bases. CDR3 nucleotides: TGTGCCAGCAGCAAGGGACGTCGGAGCTCCTACAATGAGCAGTTCTTC. It codes for CASSKGRRSSYNEQFF.

The rearrangement uses TRBV30 and TRBJ1-2; 10 bases are shared with TRBD1. V trimming: 1 base; J trimming: 0 bases; junction bases outside the gene matches: 5. The CDR3 extends over 16 amino acids. The germline gives CDR1 GTSNPN, CDR2 SVGIG (reference sequence). The CDR3 nucleotides read TGTGCCTGGAGTGGGGACAGGGGCCGAGCTAACTATGGCTACACCTTC. Protein: CAWSGDRGRANYGYTF.

This clone was seen a single time. This chain joins TRBV7-8 and TRBJ2-7; D gene uncertain. This CDR3 contains 15 residues. CDR1 is SGHVS, CDR2 FQNEAQ, per germline. V lost 1 base, J lost 7 bases, and 17 bases lay in between. The CDR3 here is CASSLDFGSEFEQYF. CDR3 nucleotide sequence: TGTGCCAGCAGCTTAGATTTCGGCAGTGAATTTGAGCAGTACTTC. Combining the CDR3 with reference TRBV7-8 and TRBJ2-7 gives the whole variable domain GAGVSQSPRYKVAKRGQDVALRCDPISGHVSLFWYQQALGQGPEFLTYFQNEAQLDKSGLPSDRFFAERPEGSVSTLKIQRTQQEDSAVYLCASSLDFGSEFEQYFGPGTRLTVT.

The chain carries TRBV14 and TRBJ1-6, with no clear D. Trimming cost V 3 bases and J 0 bases, with 15 bases left between them. Germline V CDR1 and CDR2: SGHDN, FVKESK. The CDR3 spans 18 residues. The CDR3 sequence: CASSQVGQRSSYNSPLHF. CDR3 DNA sequence: TGTGCCAGCAGCCAGGTCGGGCAGAGGAGCTCCTATAATTCACCCCTCCACTTT.

The CDR3 is CASSLDLNLETQYF. The CDR3 DNA is TGTGCCAGCAGCTTGGATCTAAATTTGGAGACCCAGTACTTC. The chain employs TRBV5-6 and TRBJ2-5; D is ambiguous. The CDR3 loop spans 14 amino acids. Trimming stripped 0 bases from V and 5 bases from J, with 11 bases between. Germline values: CDR1 SGHDT, CDR2 YYEEEE. The full variable domain, its missing parts supplied by reference TRBV5-6 and TRBJ2-5, is DAGVTQSPTHLIKTRGQQVTLRCSPKSGHDTVSWYQQALGQGPQFIFQYYEEEERQRGNFPDRFSGHQFPNYSSELNVNALLLGDSALYLCASSLDLNLETQYFGPGTRLLVL.

The rearrangement joins TRBV23-1 to TRBJ1-6; TRBD1 agrees at 8 bases. TRBV23-1 carries the ORF label, with uncertain function. CDR3 length: 19 amino acids. The ends lost 10 bases at V and 1 base at J; junction bases unmatched: 18. The CDR3 protein is CATLIQGDVRGSYNSPLHF. The CDR3 DNA reads TGCGCCACCCTAATACAGGGGGATGTTCGGGGGTCCTATAATTCACCCCTCCACTTT.

The V gene is TRBV6-1, the J gene TRBJ1-5, with no clear D. Between the trimmed V and J ends, which lost 4 bases and 3 bases, there was a span of 19 bases. The CDR3 has 17 amino acids. Germline loops: CDR1 MNHNS, CDR2 SASEGT. The CDR3 loop reads CASSARTATSSNQPQHF. In DNA, the CDR3 is TGTGCCAGCAGTGCGAGAACAGCCACTTCCTCCAATCAGCCCCAGCATTTT.

The chain employs TRBV24-1 and TRBJ2-2; maybe TRBD2 (5 bases). The V end lost 4 bases, the J end lost 3 bases, and 14 bases lay between the germline ends. The CDR3 sequence is 16 residues long. From germline, CDR1 is KGHDR and CDR2 SFDVKD. The CDR3 sequence is CATSDSSGPHTGELFF. CDR3 in DNA: TGTGCCACCAGTGACTCGAGCGGTCCTCACACCGGGGAGCTGTTTTTT.

This chain joins TRBV5-4 and TRBJ2-3, with 8 bases lining up with TRBD2. Germline loops: CDR1 SGHNT, CDR2 YYREEE (reference sequence). The CDR3 loop spans 15 amino acids. J gave up 5 bases and V 4 bases, and 9 bases lay outside the gene matches. CDR3 nucleotide sequence: TGTGCCAGCAGCCCAGCTGGACTAGCTCAAGATACGCAGTATTTT. This sequence encodes CASSPAGLAQDTQYF.

In DNA, the CDR3 is TGTGCCAGCACCGGACAGACTACTAACTATGGCTACACCTTC. Protein: CASTGQTTNYGYTF. This sequence joins TRBV2 and TRBJ1-2; possibly TRBD1 for D (6 bases). Germline loops: CDR1 SNHLY, CDR2 FYNNEI. CDR3 length: 14 residues. V was pared by 7 bases and J by 0 bases, with 12 bases between.

The V and J genes are TRBV7-9 and TRBJ2-3; 8 bases line up with TRBD2. Germline CDR1 is SEHNR and CDR2 is FQNEAQ (reference sequence). This CDR3 has 15 residues. After removal of 5 bases from V and 2 bases from J, the junction contained 6 bases not matched to a gene. The CDR3 bases are TGTGCCAGCAGCCAGAGACTAGCGACCACAGATACGCAGTATTTT. This translates into CASSQRLATTDTQYF.

The V and J genes are TRBV29-1 and TRBJ1-1; 7 nucleotides line up with TRBD1. The CDR3 has 14 residues. The germline V gene has CDR1 SQVTM and CDR2 ANQGSEA. After removal of 6 bases from V and 1 base from J, the junction contained 8 bases not matched to a gene. CDR3 loop: CSVLRQGKNTEAFF. The DNA of the CDR3 is TGCAGCGTGCTTAGACAGGGTAAGAACACTGAAGCTTTCTTT. The variable domain in full, with the rest retrieved from reference TRBV29-1 and TRBJ1-1, is SAVISQKPSRDICQRGTSLTIQCQVDSQVTMMFWYRQQPGQSLTLIATANQGSEATYESGFVIDKFPISRPNLTFSTLTVSNMSPEDSSIYLCSVLRQGKNTEAFFGQGTRLTVV.

The chain employs TRBV7-8 and TRBJ2-7; tentatively, D is TRBD1 (6 bases). The germline V and J ends were trimmed by 1 base and 2 bases, with 12 bases remaining between them. The germline V gene has CDR1 SGHVS and CDR2 FQNEAQ. The CDR3 contains 15 residues. The CDR3 here is CASSLETGTAYEQYF. The DNA for the CDR3 is TGTGCCAGCAGCTTAGAGACAGGCACCGCCTACGAGCAGTACTTC.

The rearrangement uses TRBV6-5 and TRBJ2-3, with D maybe TRBD1 (5 bases). V was pared by 2 bases and J by 5 bases, with 11 bases between. The CDR3 length is 14 residues. In germline, CDR1 is MNHEY, CDR2 SVGAGI. CDR3 protein: CASSYTTRVDTQYF. The CDR3 DNA reads as TGTGCCAGCAGTTACACCACCAGGGTAGATACGCAGTATTTT.

The J gene is TRBJ2-6, the V gene TRBV27; TRBD1 matches 10 bases. The CDR3 contains 17 residues. CDR1 MNHEY and CDR2 SMNVEV come from the germline V gene (reference sequence). Trimming removed 7 bases from V and 0 bases from J; junction bases left unmatched: 6. CDR3 nucleotides: TGTGCCAGCACCCCCGGGACAGGGGCCTCTGGGGCCAACGTCCTGACTTTC. This gives the protein CASTPGTGASGANVLTF.

This clone has a handful of counts. The chain combines TRBV5-1 with TRBJ1-6, with 11 positions matching TRBD1. From germline, CDR1 is SGHRS and CDR2 YFSETQ. V lost 0 bases and J lost 10; bases outside the gene matches: 6. The CDR3 extends over 16 amino acids. The CDR3 spells CASSLEGRTGGSPLHF. CDR3 DNA sequence: TGCGCCAGCAGCTTGGAAGGAAGGACAGGGGGCTCACCCCTCCACTTT.

This chain uses TRBV7-2 with TRBJ1-3, with no clear D. V was clipped by 1 base and J by 6 bases, with 16 bases between them. From germline, CDR1 is SGHTA and CDR2 FQGNSA. The CDR3 covers 16 residues. The CDR3 region has the DNA TGTGCCAGCAGCTTAGATCAAGCCCGGTCGGCAAACACCATATATTTT. Protein sequence: CASSLDQARSANTIYF.

The genes are TRBV4-3 and TRBJ2-1, with TRBD2 matching over 10 bases. Germline V gene sequence: CDR1 LGHNA, CDR2 YSLEER. The CDR3 spans 16 residues. Trimming took 0 bases from V and 9 from J; bases not matched to a gene: 8. In DNA, the CDR3 is TGCGCCAGCAGCCAAGACGAAGCGGGGGGGCATGTTGAGCAGTTCTTC. It encodes CASSQDEAGGHVEQFF.

The chain employs TRBV11-2 and TRBJ2-6; D is undetermined. Trimming shortened V by 1 base and J by 0 bases, and 7 bases separated the two germline ends. CDR1 and CDR2 from the germline V gene are SGHAT and FQNNGV. The CDR3 is 16 amino acids. In DNA form, the CDR3 reads TGTGCCAGCAGCTTAGGGCGGTTCTCTGGGGCCAACGTCCTGACTTTC. Protein sequence: CASSLGRFSGANVLTF. The full variable domain, with the rest looked up from reference TRBV11-2 and TRBJ2-6, is EAGVAQSPRYKIIEKRQSVAFWCNPISGHATLYWYQQILGQGPKLLIQFQNNGVVDDSQLPKDRFSAERLKGVDSTLKIQPAKLEDSAVYLCASSLGRFSGANVLTFGAGSRLTVL.

CDR3 sequence (DNA): TGTGCCACCAGCAGAGACCCAGGGTGGGTCTATGGCTACACCTTC. Its translation: CATSRDPGWVYGYTF. This chain connects TRBV15 to TRBJ1-2; a weak D match, TRBD1 (5 bases). Trimming left V 0 bases short and J 4 bases short, with 12 bases between. In germline, CDR1 is LNHNV, CDR2 YYDKDF (reference sequence). This CDR3 contains 15 residues.

The chain links TRBV5-1 to TRBJ1-1, with unresolved D. V was trimmed by 0 bases and J by 4 bases, leaving 13 bases between them. In germline, CDR1 is SGHRS, CDR2 YFSETQ. The CDR3 contains 15 residues. The CDR3 DNA sequence: TGCGCCAGCAGCTTGGCCACTGGGGATTCCACTGAAGCTTTCTTT. It specifies CASSLATGDSTEAFF.

This sequence joins TRBV7-9 and TRBJ2-5; D is unclear. The CDR3 is 12 residues long. Looked up from germline, CDR1 is SEHNR and CDR2 is FQNEAQ (reference sequence). V lost 5 bases to trimming and J lost 5 bases, with 9 bases between them. DNA for the CDR3: TGTGCCAGCAGCGTTGGCCGGGAGACCCAGTACTTC. Amino acid sequence: CASSVGRETQYF.

The chain links TRBV15 to TRBJ1-2; D gene unclear. Germline-derived CDR1 and CDR2 are LNHNV and YYDKDF (reference sequence). V was cut by 1 base and J by 4 bases, with 4 bases left in between. The CDR3 runs 12 residues. The CDR3 bases are TGTGCCACCAGCAGAGGAGGCTATGGCTACACCTTC. Protein product: CATSRGGYGYTF.

A single count supports this clone. The rearrangement joins TRBV3-1 (or the pseudogene TRBV3-2) to TRBJ1-2; 8 nucleotides line up with TRBD1. CDR3 length equals 16 residues. Trimming cost V 3 bases and J 6 bases; bases outside gene matches: 12. Germline loops: CDR1 LGHDT, CDR2 YNNKEL (reference sequence). Written as DNA, the CDR3 is TGTGCCAGCAGCCACACCTCCTGGACAGGGCGCCATGGCTACACCTTC. The encoded protein is CASSHTSWTGRHGYTF.